The 27 T cell receptor beta chains given below trace back to one sample, sequenced in a study of T cell repertoires in cytomegalovirus infection. TCRdb ran MiXCR on the reads and lists one entry per CDR3 protein. The table records hundreds of thousands of distinct CDR3 sequences, around 10% of them present only once. Specimen: PBMCs. The receptor set was obtained from a human donor in good health (CMV status not recorded). Some clones in this sample may be carry-over from other donors' samples.

The J gene is TRBJ1-3, the V gene TRBV11-3; D not resolved. With 8 bases removed from V and 5 bases from J, the gap between germline ends came to 19 bases. Per the germline V gene, CDR1 is SGHNT and CDR2 is YENEEA. The CDR3 has 15 amino acids. The CDR3 region is CASVNPVGRRNTIYF. In DNA, the CDR3 is TGTGCCAGCGTAAATCCTGTGGGCAGACGAAACACCATATATTTT.

This clonotype has a count of ten or more. A much larger clone differs from this one at a single base, so this may be a read error. V is TRBV20-1 and J is TRBJ1-5; D is unresolved. V was pared by 2 bases and J by 2 bases, with 4 bases between. Germline V gives CDR1 DFQATT, CDR2 SNEGSKA (reference sequence). The CDR3 has 12 amino acids. In DNA, the CDR3 is TGCAGTGCTAGACAGGGCAATCAGCCCCAGCATTTT. Translated: CSARQGNQPQHF.

This clonotype was seen only a few times. The rearrangement links TRBV25-1 to TRBJ2-7; D uncertain. Deletions cut 6 bases from V and 5 bases from J, with 11 bases between. In germline, CDR1 is MGHDK, CDR2 SYGVNS. The CDR3 length is 12 residues. CDR3 in DNA: TGTGCCAGCAGCATCTTTGGGCACGAGCAGTACTTC. It is translated as CASSIFGHEQYF.

There are a few counts of this clonotype. The rearrangement joins TRBV19 to TRBJ1-5; weak D call: TRBD1 (5 bases). V lost 3 bases, J lost 3 bases, and 15 bases lay in between. In germline, CDR1 is LNHDA, CDR2 SQIVND (reference sequence). The CDR3 has 16 residues. CDR3: CASSIRRDVYNQPQHF. In DNA, the CDR3 is TGTGCCAGTAGTATCCGTCGGGACGTATACAATCAGCCCCAGCATTTT.

This clonotype was seen many times. This sequence joins TRBV20-1 and TRBJ1-5; TRBD1 aligns across 9 bases. J was trimmed by 1 base and V by 5 bases; bases with no gene match: 3. Germline V gene data show CDR1 as DFQATT and CDR2 as SNEGSKA (reference sequence). The CDR3 loop spans 14 amino acids. The CDR3 DNA sequence: TGCAGTGCTGGGACAGGGTGGAGCAATCAGCCCCAGCATTTT. This translates into CSAGTGWSNQPQHF.

The chain joins TRBV6-4 to TRBJ2-6; D uncertain. Looked up from germline, CDR1 is MRHNA and CDR2 is SNTAGT. The V and J ends lost 0 bases and 0 bases respectively, with 3 bases between them. The length of the CDR3 is 15 residues. The CDR3 loop is CASSDSSSGANVLTF. For the CDR3, the DNA is TGTGCCAGCAGTGACTCCAGCTCTGGGGCCAACGTCCTGACTTTC.

The CDR3 is CASSFLAGYTDTQYF. CDR3 DNA: TGTGCCAGCAGTTTTCTAGCGGGGTACACAGATACGCAGTATTTT. The gene calls are TRBV6-6 and TRBJ2-3; 9 bases match TRBD2. This CDR3 contains 15 residues. The J segment lost 2 bases and the V segment lost 4 bases, leaving 4 bases of the junction unmatched. CDR1 is MNHNY, CDR2 SVGAGI, per germline (reference sequence).

This clonotype occurred once. The chain uses TRBV12-3 or TRBV12-4 and TRBJ1-5, with 8 bases identical to TRBD1. The CDR3 is 15 amino acids. Trimming took 1 base from V and 4 from J; bases not matched to a gene: 3. This CDR3 reads CASSLVGTGNQPQHF. CDR3 nucleotide sequence: TGTGCCAGCAGTTTAGTCGGGACAGGTAATCAGCCCCAGCATTTT.

This clonotype was recorded many times. V is TRBV2 and J is TRBJ2-1, with 7 nucleotides matching TRBD2. Germline assignment: CDR1 SNHLY and CDR2 FYNNEI. The CDR3 is 13 amino acids. Trimming at V came to 3 bases and at J to 5 bases, leaving 1 base not matched to a gene. The CDR3 loop reads CASSEGGDNEQFF. The CDR3 region has the DNA TGTGCCAGCAGTGAGGGGGGGGACAATGAGCAGTTCTTC. Drawing the rest from reference TRBV2 and TRBJ2-1, the complete variable domain is EPEVTQTPSHQVTQMGQEVILRCVPISNHLYFYWYRQILGQKVEFLVSFYNNEISEKSEIFDDQFSVERPDGSNFTLKIRSTKLEDSAMYFCASSEGGDNEQFFGPGTRLTVL.

This clonotype appeared many times. The rearrangement links TRBV6-6 to TRBJ2-3; 9 bases match TRBD2. J was trimmed by 2 bases and V by 8 bases; bases with no gene match: 5. Germline lookup yields CDR1 MNHNY and CDR2 SVGAGI (reference sequence). The CDR3 runs to 14 residues. The DNA for the CDR3 is TGTGCCAGCGTTGCGGGGGGGCCCACAGATACGCAGTATTTT. Residues: CASVAGGPTDTQYF.

The sample holds many counts of this clonotype. J is TRBJ2-1 and V is TRBV19, with D possibly matching TRBD1 (6 bases). V dropped 2 bases and J dropped 2 bases, with 10 bases sitting between them. The CDR3 loop spans 15 amino acids. Per germline, CDR1 LNHDA and CDR2 SQIVND (reference sequence). CDR3 in amino acids: CASSIRDTAYNEQFF. The CDR3 coding sequence is TGTGCCAGTAGTATACGGGACACAGCCTACAATGAGCAGTTCTTC.

The chain is built from TRBV5-6 and TRBJ2-1, with D perhaps matching TRBD1 (6 bases). The CDR3 covers 14 residues. The germline V gene encodes CDR1 SGHDT and CDR2 YYEEEE. V was pared by 4 bases and J by 12 bases, with 20 bases between. CDR3 sequence (DNA): TGTGCCAGCAGCCTACGTGGACAGCCCTTTGTGCAGTTCTTC. It encodes CASSLRGQPFVQFF.

This clonotype was found many times. The chain is built from TRBV7-2 and TRBJ2-2, with TRBD1 matching over 7 bases. V dropped 6 bases and J dropped 9; count of bases not matched to a gene: 10. In germline, CDR1 is SGHTA, CDR2 FQGNSA. The CDR3 runs 14 residues. The CDR3 region has the DNA TGTGCCAGCAGTCCTCGACAGGGACCGAGGGAGCTGTTTTTT. Translation gives CASSPRQGPRELFF.

Ten or more counts support this clonotype. CDR3 nucleotide sequence: TGTGCCAGCAGCCAAGATGCCCTAGCGGGCTACAATGAGCAGTTCTTC. Translating gives CASSQDALAGYNEQFF. The rearrangement uses TRBV4-2 and TRBJ2-1; 8 positions match TRBD2. Germline CDR1 is LGHNA and CDR2 is YNFKEQ. The CDR3 has 16 amino acids. V shed 0 bases and J 3 bases; nucleotides not matched to a gene: 4.

This clonotype turned up a few times. The chain uses TRBV12-3 or TRBV12-4 and TRBJ2-1; the match to TRBD2 covers 9 bases. The CDR3 runs 12 residues. With V trimmed by 5 bases and J by 13 bases, 6 bases remained unmatched. CDR3 protein: CASSPGTSLQFF. For the CDR3, the DNA is TGTGCCAGCAGTCCAGGGACTAGCCTTCAGTTCTTC.

A note on this clonotype: A much more abundant neighbour one base away suggests this may be a read error. The chain recombines TRBV10-3 with TRBJ2-5; 9 bases are shared with TRBD2. The CDR3 is 14 amino acids. Germline assignment: CDR1 ENHRY and CDR2 SYGVKD. The DNA of the CDR3 is TGTTCCATCAGTGGAAATAGCGGGGGAGAGACCCAGTACTTC. This gives the protein CSISGNSGGETQYF.

This clonotype was detected many times. The chain couples TRBV20-1 to TRBJ2-5; 7 bases align to TRBD1. Germline CDR1 and CDR2: DFQATT and SNEGSKA (reference sequence). With 1 base clipped from V and 3 bases from J, the junction kept 11 bases outside the gene matches. The length of the CDR3 is 16 residues. For the CDR3, the DNA is TGCAGTGCTAGAGCTCGAAGGACAGGCAGAGAAGAGACCCAGTACTTC. As protein: CSARARRTGREETQYF.

This clonotype has ten or more counts. The chain is built from TRBV7-2 and TRBJ2-2; a possible D gene is TRBD2 (5 bases). This CDR3 contains 17 residues. Looked up from germline, CDR1 is SGHTA and CDR2 is FQGNSA. V dropped 5 bases and J dropped 6 bases, with 22 bases sitting between them. CDR3 region: CASSGGLTAGRAGELFF. DNA of the CDR3: TGTGCCAGCAGCGGCGGGTTAACGGCCGGACGAGCCGGGGAGCTGTTTTTT.

CDR3 sequence: CASSQEQGLSYNSPLHF. DNA of the CDR3: TGCGCCAGCAGCCAAGAACAGGGGTTGTCCTATAATTCACCCCTCCACTTT. The chain has TRBV4-1 and TRBJ1-6; 7 bases map to TRBD1. Unmatched junction bases numbered 3, after V lost 0 bases and J lost 1 base. The CDR3 consists of 17 residues. CDR1 and CDR2 from the germline V gene are MGHRA and YSYEKL.

This clonotype was counted only a few times. The chain employs TRBV24-1 and TRBJ2-6; D is ambiguous. Germline CDR1 reads KGHDR; CDR2 reads SFDVKD. Trimming pared 8 bases from V and 5 bases from J, leaving 9 bases between. The CDR3 contains 13 residues. CDR3 nucleotide sequence: TGTGCCACCAATGGCCCCTGGGCCAACGTCCTGACTTTC. Amino acid sequence: CATNGPWANVLTF.

This clonotype was detected ten times or more. The genes are TRBV7-2 and TRBJ2-1, with TRBD2 identical over 8 bases. The junction had 11 bases not matched to a gene; V was cut back by 2 bases and J by 5 bases. CDR1 and CDR2 (germline): SGHTA, FQGNSA. This CDR3 contains 17 residues. CDR3 bases: TGTGCCAGCAGCTTAATCCCGGGGGGGCCTTCGAACAATGAGCAGTTCTTC. It specifies CASSLIPGGPSNNEQFF.

This clonotype came up many times. J is TRBJ2-5 and V is TRBV5-1; 9 positions match TRBD1. The V gene end was trimmed by 4 bases and the J gene end by 9 bases; junction bases not matched to a gene: 16. The V gene's germline CDR1 is SGHRS and CDR2 YFSETQ. This CDR3 region has 16 residues. DNA of the CDR3: TGCGCCAGCAGCCCCGGGACAGGGTCGCCGGGTCCCGCCCAGTACTTC. It yields the protein CASSPGTGSPGPAQYF.

The V call is TRBV28, the J call TRBJ1-1, with TRBD1 identical over 7 bases. The CDR3 consists of 14 residues. CDR1 is MDHEN, CDR2 SYDVKM, per germline. With V trimmed by 4 bases and J by 3 bases, 5 bases remained unmatched. The CDR3: CASSSGQPYTEAFF. CDR3 DNA: TGTGCCAGCAGTTCGGGACAGCCCTACACTGAAGCTTTCTTT.

In this sample, this clonotype turned up many times. The gene calls are TRBV20-1 and TRBJ2-5; D might be TRBD2 (6 bases). CDR3 length: 12 amino acids. Trimming left V 7 bases short and J 7 bases short, with 16 bases between. Germline V CDR1 and CDR2: DFQATT, SNEGSKA (reference sequence). The chain's CDR3 is CSDWLAFGTQYF. The CDR3 DNA follows: TGCAGTGACTGGCTAGCGTTTGGGACCCAGTACTTC.

This chain uses TRBV20-1 with TRBJ2-5, with D maybe TRBD2 (6 bases). The length of the CDR3 is 16 residues. Trimming stripped 2 bases from V and 4 bases from J, with 20 bases between. Per the germline V gene, CDR1 is DFQATT and CDR2 is SNEGSKA (reference sequence). The CDR3 spells CSARKLAAQRGETQYF. As DNA, the CDR3 is TGCAGTGCTAGAAAACTAGCAGCCCAAAGGGGAGAGACCCAGTACTTC.

Ten or more counts support this clonotype. The chain has TRBV2 and TRBJ1-6, with 10 bases identical to TRBD1. The CDR3 totals 13 residues. J was trimmed by 9 bases and V by 9 bases; bases with no gene match: 5. Germline loops: CDR1 SNHLY, CDR2 FYNNEI. Here the CDR3 reads CASWDRGSSPLHF. The CDR3 region has the DNA TGTGCCAGTTGGGACAGGGGCAGTTCACCCCTCCACTTT. Variable domain in full (rest from reference TRBV2 and TRBJ1-6): EPEVTQTPSHQVTQMGQEVILRCVPISNHLYFYWYRQILGQKVEFLVSFYNNEISEKSEIFDDQFSVERPDGSNFTLKIRSTKLEDSAMYFCASWDRGSSPLHFGNGTRLTVT.

Ten or more counts support this clonotype. The chain carries TRBV6-2 or TRBV6-3 and TRBJ2-7; no clear D gene. This CDR3 region has 13 residues. The V end lost 0 bases, the J end lost 3 bases, and 6 bases lay between the germline ends. Germline lookup yields CDR1 MNHEY and CDR2 SVGEGT. CDR3 DNA sequence: TGTGCCAGCAGTTACTCTCGGATCTACGAGCAGTACTTC. Its translation: CASSYSRIYEQYF.